This T cell receptor (beta chain) was profiled in a study of T cell responses to AZD1222 COVID-19 vaccine. The assay was immunoSEQ multiplex PCR, and TCRdb's table has in-frame clones only and misses some. The sample yields fewer than 200,000 clones, around 89% seen once. On this clone: Its antigen is not identified.

Study observations and caveats: Unmutated variant regions reportedly attract nearly half of all spike-specific TCRs. Donors were chiefly white British, with a greater number of females, and clonal diversity was perhaps underestimated. Sampling captured repertoires only after the peak T cell response. Two doses of AZD1222 preceded a rise in Spike-specific TCR breadth and depth.

Germline V gene lookup returns CDR1 SGHRS and CDR2 YFSETQ. V lost 7 bases to trimming and J lost 5 bases, with 13 bases between them. The CDR3 sequence is 13 residues long. The material was peripheral blood, obtained 28 days after the second AZD1222 dose. The sequence derives from an adult who received the AZD1222 COVID-19 vaccine. The chain couples TRBV5-1 to TRBJ2-1; D might be TRBD1 or TRBD2, each matching 6 bases. The CDR3 nucleotides are TGCGCCAGCTCGGTAGGGGGGAACAATGAGCAGTTCTTC. Protein product: CASSVGGNNEQFF.